Each of the 17 T cell receptor beta chains below was sequenced from the same sample in a study of blood T cell repertoires in COVID-19. Clones were sequenced by immunoSEQ multiplex PCR, and TCRdb holds only the in-frame ones, with some missing. Among under 300,000 clones listed, almost 85% were seen once. Sequenced input: peripheral blood. Receptors originate from a man in his forties or fifties with acute or convalescent COVID-19.

The V call is TRBV5-6, the J call TRBJ1-3; no firm D call. The CDR3 sequence is 15 residues long. CDR1 and CDR2 from the germline V gene are SGHDT and YYEEEE. With 10 bases removed from V and 0 bases from J, the gap between germline ends came to 17 bases. CDR3 loop: CASSLAVSSGNTIYF. DNA of the CDR3: TGTGCCTCAAGCCTGGCGGTGAGCTCTGGAAACACCATATATTTT. Based on the CDR3 plus reference TRBV5-6 and TRBJ1-3, the full variable domain is DAGVTQSPTHLIKTRGQQVTLRCSPKSGHDTVSWYQQALGQGPQFIFQYYEEEERQRGNFPDRFSGHQFPNYSSELNVNALLLGDSALYLCASSLAVSSGNTIYFGEGSWLTVV.

This sequence joins TRBV9 and TRBJ2-5, with 11 bases matching TRBD2. V shed 0 bases, J shed 2 bases, and the junction held 3 bases outside the gene matches. The CDR3 spans 16 residues. Germline V gives CDR1 SGDLS, CDR2 YYNGEE. This chain's CDR3 is CASSVEGTSGQETQYF. CDR3 nucleotide sequence: TGTGCCAGCAGCGTAGAGGGGACTAGCGGACAAGAGACCCAGTACTTC.

The chain couples TRBV5-1 to TRBJ2-7; D uncertain. The CDR3 sequence is 14 residues long. Trimming removed 0 bases from V and 3 bases from J, with 10 bases in between. Germline V gene data show CDR1 as SGHRS and CDR2 as YFSETQ. The CDR3 sequence: CASSLETEHYEQYF. As DNA, the CDR3 is TGCGCCAGCAGCTTGGAAACAGAACACTACGAGCAGTACTTC.

On this clone itself: Other DNA sequences in this specimen translate into the identical CDR3. The CDR3 DNA sequence: TGTGCCAGTAGTACGCTACAGGGGGCCTCTTACGAGCAGTACTTC. Encoded protein: CASSTLQGASYEQYF. The chain recombines TRBV19 with TRBJ2-7, with TRBD1 matching over 9 bases. Trimming cost V 4 bases and J 4 bases; bases outside gene matches: 8. Germline V gene lookup returns CDR1 LNHDA and CDR2 SQIVND (reference sequence). The CDR3 length is 15 residues.

The genes are TRBV2 and TRBJ1-2; a weak D match, TRBD1 (6 bases). The CDR3 is 13 amino acids. Germline CDR1 and CDR2: SNHLY and FYNNEI. V dropped 2 bases and J dropped 7 bases, with 11 bases sitting between them. The CDR3 region has the DNA TGTGCCAGCAGTGAACTTCTGACAGGTGGCTACACCTTC. Translating it yields CASSELLTGGYTF.

The genes are TRBV11-2 and TRBJ1-6, with D hard to call. The CDR3 is made up of 17 amino acids. CDR1 SGHAT and CDR2 FQNNGV come from the germline V gene. V lost 3 bases to trimming and J lost 0 bases, with 12 bases between them. CDR3 region: CASSFLAVSSYNSPLHF. CDR3 nucleotides: TGTGCCAGCAGCTTCTTAGCCGTAAGCTCCTATAATTCACCCCTCCACTTT.

This chain uses TRBV19 with TRBJ2-7; the match to TRBD2 covers 9 bases. After removal of 7 bases from V and 2 bases from J, the junction contained 3 bases not matched to a gene. The germline CDR1 and CDR2 sequences are LNHDA and SQIVND (reference sequence). CDR3 length: 13 amino acids. DNA of the CDR3: TGTGCCAGTAAAGGACTAGCGCCCTACGAGCAGTACTTC. Translation: CASKGLAPYEQYF.

Of note for this clone: One end of the junction does not line up with germline, which may come from a read error. The chain joins TRBV9 to TRBJ2-5, with TRBD2 matching over 8 bases. The CDR3 contains 14 residues. Germline loops: CDR1 SGDLS, CDR2 YYNGEE. Written as DNA, the CDR3 is TGCGCCAGCAACACCGGGGGGGGTGGAGAGACCCAGTACTTC. It yields the protein CASNTGGGGETQYF.

This chain uses TRBV30 with TRBJ2-2; D is unresolved. Per the germline V gene, CDR1 is GTSNPN and CDR2 is SVGIG (reference sequence). This CDR3 is 12 amino acids long. V lost 5 bases to trimming and J lost 1 base, with 5 bases between them. Here the CDR3 reads CAWQRNTGELFF. CDR3 sequence (DNA): TGTGCCTGGCAGCGGAACACCGGGGAGCTGTTTTTT.

The V gene is TRBV28, the J gene TRBJ1-3; no clear D. Trimming stripped 2 bases from V and 2 bases from J, with 4 bases between. There are 13 residues in the CDR3. Germline loops: CDR1 MDHEN, CDR2 SYDVKM. The CDR3 loop reads CASSLAAGNTIYF. DNA of the CDR3: TGTGCCAGCAGTTTAGCGGCTGGAAACACCATATATTTT.

The chain has TRBV5-5 and TRBJ2-1, with 8 nucleotides matching TRBD1. The CDR3 loop spans 15 amino acids. The V gene end was trimmed by 0 bases and the J gene end by 7 bases; junction bases not matched to a gene: 6. Germline V gene lookup returns CDR1 SGHKS and CDR2 YYEKEE (reference sequence). This CDR3 is CASSLVVTGANEQFF. CDR3 in DNA: TGTGCCAGCAGCTTGGTGGTGACAGGGGCGAATGAGCAGTTCTTC. The full variable domain, completed using reference TRBV5-5 and TRBJ2-1, is DAGVTQSPTHLIKTRGQQVTLRCSPISGHKSVSWYQQVLGQGPQFIFQYYEKEERGRGNFPDRFSARQFPNYSSELNVNALLLGDSALYLCASSLVVTGANEQFFGPGTRLTVL.

A few counts support this clone. V is TRBV7-9 and J is TRBJ2-7; 7 nucleotides match TRBD1. V gave up 6 bases and J gave up 10 bases; unmatched junction bases: 15. CDR1 and CDR2 (germline): SEHNR, FQNEAQ (reference sequence). The CDR3 contains 14 residues. The CDR3 bases are TGTGCCAGCAGACGTTCCTCCGGGACAGATTTACAGTACTTC. It is translated as CASRRSSGTDLQYF.

The chain employs TRBV5-5 and TRBJ2-2; D not certain. The germline V gene has CDR1 SGHKS and CDR2 YYEKEE (reference sequence). V shed 3 bases and J shed 2 bases, with 8 bases lying between them. The CDR3 sequence is 14 residues long. Here the CDR3 reads CASSYEKNTGELFF. The CDR3 DNA sequence: TGTGCCAGCAGCTACGAGAAAAACACCGGGGAGCTGTTTTTT. Based on the CDR3 plus reference TRBV5-5 and TRBJ2-2, the full variable domain is DAGVTQSPTHLIKTRGQQVTLRCSPISGHKSVSWYQQVLGQGPQFIFQYYEKEERGRGNFPDRFSARQFPNYSSELNVNALLLGDSALYLCASSYEKNTGELFFGEGSRLTVL.

The rearrangement joins TRBV19 to TRBJ2-7; tentatively, D is TRBD2 (6 bases). Germline V CDR1 and CDR2: LNHDA, SQIVND (reference sequence). This CDR3 spans 15 amino acids. Trimming pared 3 bases from V and 2 bases from J, leaving 14 bases between. The chain's CDR3 is CASSMRGSGPYEQYF. The CDR3 DNA reads TGTGCCAGTAGTATGAGGGGTAGCGGACCCTACGAGCAGTACTTC.

The chain recombines TRBV19 with TRBJ1-1, with D unclear. V was shortened by 7 bases and J by 0 bases, with 9 bases between the two germline ends. The CDR3 runs 13 residues. From germline, CDR1 is LNHDA and CDR2 SQIVND (reference sequence). The CDR3 region has the DNA TGTGCCAGTACCTCAGGTGTGAACACTGAAGCTTTCTTT. Its protein is CASTSGVNTEAFF.

V and J are TRBV18 and TRBJ1-4; D might be TRBD1 (6 bases). With 0 bases removed from V and 5 bases from J, the gap between germline ends came to 13 bases. The CDR3 loop spans 16 amino acids. CDR1 is KGHSH, CDR2 LQKENI, per germline. CDR3 protein: CASSPPDGQRNEKLFF. The CDR3 DNA reads TGTGCCAGCTCACCACCCGATGGACAGAGAAATGAAAAACTGTTTTTT.

The count of this clone is one. The chain combines TRBV11-2 with TRBJ1-6; 7 bases fit TRBD1. V shed 1 base and J 10 bases; nucleotides not matched to a gene: 10. Germline V lookup: CDR1 SGHAT, CDR2 FQNNGV. The CDR3 runs to 16 residues. CDR3 loop: CASSLVVRQGGSPLHF. DNA for the CDR3: TGTGCCAGCAGCTTAGTGGTTCGGCAGGGGGGATCACCCCTCCACTTT. Together with reference TRBV11-2 and TRBJ1-6, the CDR3 gives the full variable domain: EAGVAQSPRYKIIEKRQSVAFWCNPISGHATLYWYQQILGQGPKLLIQFQNNGVVDDSQLPKDRFSAERLKGVDSTLKIQPAKLEDSAVYLCASSLVVRQGGSPLHFGNGTRLTVT.